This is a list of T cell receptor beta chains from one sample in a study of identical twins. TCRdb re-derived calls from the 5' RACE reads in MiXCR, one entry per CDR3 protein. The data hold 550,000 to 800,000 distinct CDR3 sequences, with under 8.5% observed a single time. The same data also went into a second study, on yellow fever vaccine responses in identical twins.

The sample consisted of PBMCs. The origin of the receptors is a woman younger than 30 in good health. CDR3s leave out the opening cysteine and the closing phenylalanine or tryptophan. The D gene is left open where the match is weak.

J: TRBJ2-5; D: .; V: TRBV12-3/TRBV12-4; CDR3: ASSGDRTGETQY
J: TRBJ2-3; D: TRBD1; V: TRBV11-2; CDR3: ASSLERGTGVDTQY
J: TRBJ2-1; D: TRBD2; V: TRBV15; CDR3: ATSRGGIGGADYNEQF
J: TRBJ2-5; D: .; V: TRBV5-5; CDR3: ASSRTPMETQY
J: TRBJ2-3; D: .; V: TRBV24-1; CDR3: ATSDYRSTDTQY
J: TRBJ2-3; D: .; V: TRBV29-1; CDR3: SVQNWGQGSDTQY
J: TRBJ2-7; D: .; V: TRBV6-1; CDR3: ASSNARTYEQY
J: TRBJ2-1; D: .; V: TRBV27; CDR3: ASSSRGGTQSSYNEQF
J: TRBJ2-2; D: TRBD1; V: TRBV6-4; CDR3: ASSAGTGTRELF
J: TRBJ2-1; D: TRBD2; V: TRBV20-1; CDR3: SARTPSSGIGNEQF
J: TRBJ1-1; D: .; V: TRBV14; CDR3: ASSQVSTGAF
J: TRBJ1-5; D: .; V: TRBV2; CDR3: ASSAQGTFSQPQH